The clone carrying this T cell receptor (beta chain) was seen repeatedly, ten times or more. Its antigen is not identified. Each ophthalmopathy patient scored at least 3 on the Clinical Activity Score and at least 4 on NOSPECS grade, with duration under 3 months. The authors took PBMCs from 10 ml fresh peripheral blood. From RNA transcripts, TCR beta CDR3 regions were amplified. The HTBI primer set drove a first-round RT-PCR of the TCR CDR3. A single record per CDR3 protein comes from TCRdb applying MiXCR to the multiplex PCR reads. The data contain 300,000 to 500,000 distinct CDR3 sequences, around 15% of them singletons. The sample originates from a study of T cells in Graves' hyperthyroidism and ophthalmopathy. The wider study: Upon initial diagnosis and before any treatment, peripheral blood was collected.

This CDR3 region has 16 residues. Per the germline V gene, CDR1 is SGHRS and CDR2 is YFSETQ. V was clipped by 4 bases and J by 2 bases; unmatched bases: 6. General observations from the study: Median prediction lead before ophthalmopathy onset was about 6.5 months with the model.

Specimen: blood. The source is a middle-aged man with Graves' ophthalmopathy. The chain joins TRBV5-1 to TRBJ1-5; the match to TRBD1 covers 10 bases. The CDR3 DNA reads TGCGCCAGCAGCCCAGGACAGGGGGACGGCAATCAGCCCCAGCATTTT. Its protein is CASSPGQGDGNQPQHF.